Shown below are 14 T cell receptor beta chains from a single sample sequenced in a study of blood T cells in healthy people across ages. Through a sample-barcoded 5' primer and a J-beta primer mix, a second PCR was run for roughly 6 to 11 cycles. From the 5' RACE reads, TCRdb called clonotypes with MiXCR, one entry per CDR3 protein. The sample lists some 1.5 million distinct CDR3 sequences; 28% were seen once. The specimen sequenced was blood. The receptors stem from a woman in her twenties or thirties in good health.

This clonotype was seen only a few times. The V gene is TRBV7-9, the J gene TRBJ2-4, with 12 bases aligning to TRBD2. Trimming removed 1 base from V and 8 bases from J; junction bases left unmatched: 6. Per germline, CDR1 SEHNR and CDR2 FQNEAQ (reference sequence). This CDR3 contains 16 residues. CDR3 sequence reads: CASSLEASGGAYIQYF. The CDR3 DNA is TGTGCCAGCAGCTTAGAAGCTAGCGGGGGGGCGTACATTCAGTACTTC.

Only a few counts were recorded for this clonotype. The rearrangement joins TRBV28 to TRBJ1-3; TRBD1 aligns across 8 bases. The CDR3 runs to 14 residues. Germline V gene sequence: CDR1 MDHEN, CDR2 SYDVKM. With 4 bases clipped from V and 2 bases from J, the junction kept 1 base outside the gene matches. DNA of the CDR3: TGTGCCAGCAGTTCGGACAGGGCTGGAAACACCATATATTTT. It codes for CASSSDRAGNTIYF.

J is TRBJ1-1 and V is TRBV4-3, with TRBD1 as a possible D gene (5 bases). Deletions cut 0 bases from V and 14 bases from J, with 22 bases between. The CDR3 spans 15 residues. Germline V lookup: CDR1 LGHNA, CDR2 YSLEER. The CDR3 coding sequence is TGCGCCAGCAGCCAAGAAGGGGTGGGTACCTATCTGTTGTTCTTT. Its protein is CASSQEGVGTYLLFF.

In its sample, this clonotype was seen a few times. This chain connects TRBV4-3 to TRBJ2-7; D call uncertain. This CDR3 comprises 13 residues. The germline V gene encodes CDR1 LGHNA and CDR2 YSLEER. V was trimmed by 0 bases and J by 4 bases, leaving 7 bases between them. CDR3: CASSQDRQYEQYF. The DNA for the CDR3 is TGCGCCAGCAGCCAAGATAGGCAGTACGAGCAGTACTTC.

This clonotype was seen a few times. J is TRBJ1-5 and V is TRBV4-1; TRBD1 might be the D (6 bases). Trimming left V 3 bases short and J 2 bases short, with 14 bases between. This CDR3 comprises 16 residues. CDR1 and CDR2 from the germline V gene are MGHRA and YSYEKL. CDR3 nucleotides: TGCGCCAGCAGCCAGCAGGGGCCGAAGGGCAATCAGCCCCAGCATTTT. This translates into CASSQQGPKGNQPQHF.

This clonotype was recorded many times. This chain joins TRBV29-1 and TRBJ1-2; no definite D call. V was trimmed by 1 base and J by 4 bases, leaving 7 bases between them. The CDR3 runs to 12 residues. Germline lookup yields CDR1 SQVTM and CDR2 ANQGSEA. The CDR3 protein is CSVEASTYGYTF. The CDR3 DNA sequence: TGCAGCGTTGAAGCGTCAACCTATGGCTACACCTTC.

This clonotype occurred a few times. One end of the junction does not line up with germline, which may come from a read error. The J gene is TRBJ2-7, the V gene TRBV7-2, with D possibly called TRBD1 or TRBD2 (5 bases each). Germline V lookup: CDR1 SGHTA, CDR2 FQGNSA. CDR3 length: 15 amino acids. The DNA for the CDR3 is TGTGTCAGCAGCCCTTGGACACTGAGGGCGTACGAGCAGTACTTC. Protein product: CVSSPWTLRAYEQYF.

There are a few counts of this clonotype. The chain carries TRBV5-1 and TRBJ1-2; a possible D gene is TRBD1 (6 bases). The germline V gene encodes CDR1 SGHRS and CDR2 YFSETQ. This CDR3 region has 15 residues. V lost 0 bases, J lost 4 bases, and 13 bases lay in between. The CDR3 DNA sequence: TGCGCCAGCAGCTTGGTGGCAGGGGACCTCTATGGCTACACCTTC. It is translated as CASSLVAGDLYGYTF.

This clonotype came up a few times. The chain carries TRBV5-1 and TRBJ1-4, with D perhaps TRBD1 (5 bases). CDR1 and CDR2 (germline): SGHRS, YFSETQ. The V end lost 5 bases, the J end lost 0 bases, and 14 bases lay between the germline ends. The CDR3 spans 16 residues. The CDR3 sequence: CASRGQGSATNEKLFF. The CDR3 DNA reads TGCGCCAGCAGAGGTCAGGGTTCGGCAACTAATGAAAAACTGTTTTTT.

About this clonotype itself: With a much larger clone just one base away, this may be a read error. The J gene is TRBJ2-7, the V gene TRBV20-1, with D possibly matching TRBD2 (5 bases). The CDR3 is 13 residues long. V was trimmed by 5 bases and J by 0 bases, leaving 11 bases between them. Germline V gene sequence: CDR1 DFQATT, CDR2 SNEGSKA (reference sequence). CDR3 DNA: TGCAGTGCTGAGTGGACTCGCTCCTACGAGCAGTACTTC. Residues: CSAEWTRSYEQYF.

This clonotype was picked up many times. The rearrangement links TRBV20-1 to TRBJ2-3; perhaps TRBD2 as D (7 bases). Germline V gene data show CDR1 as DFQATT and CDR2 as SNEGSKA (reference sequence). The CDR3 spans 14 residues. Trimming removed 5 bases at V and 2 bases at J, with 14 bases between. Here the CDR3 DNA reads TGCAGTGCTGGCGCGGGGGCTACCACAGATACGCAGTATTTT. This codes for CSAGAGATTDTQYF.

In this sample, this clonotype turned up many times. The chain links TRBV5-1 to TRBJ1-1; 7 positions match TRBD1. Germline CDR1 SGHRS, CDR2 YFSETQ. This CDR3 region has 15 residues. V trimming: 7 bases; J trimming: 4 bases; junction bases outside the gene matches: 13. CDR3 sequence (DNA): TGCGCCAGCGCTCTTACAGGGGAACGCGGCACTGAAGCTTTCTTT. This sequence encodes CASALTGERGTEAFF.

This clonotype was observed a few times. The rearrangement joins TRBV7-9 to TRBJ2-5; TRBD1 is a possible D gene (6 bases). Trimming removed 5 bases from V and 9 bases from J, with 19 bases in between. The CDR3 covers 14 residues. The germline V gene has CDR1 SEHNR and CDR2 FQNEAQ (reference sequence). Here the CDR3 DNA reads TGTGCCAGCAGCCCCCCCGGGACACCGGAGGCCCAGTACTTC. This encodes CASSPPGTPEAQYF.

The V call is TRBV27, the J call TRBJ1-2; weak D call: TRBD1 (5 bases). CDR1 is MNHEY, CDR2 SMNVEV, per germline (reference sequence). The CDR3 is made up of 14 amino acids. Trimming left V 7 bases short and J 4 bases short, with 16 bases between. CDR3 nucleotide sequence: TGTGCCAGCATGGGGCGCGGGGCCTTCTATGGCTACACCTTC. Amino acid sequence: CASMGRGAFYGYTF.